This T cell receptor (beta chain) came from a study of cytomegalovirus exposure and HLA in healthy donors (dated by TCRdb to about 2017). A note on the overall study: In an earlier analysis of around 540 of the donors, roughly 300 Gb of sequence data and 90 million to 120 million unique TCR beta sequences from about 179 million T cells were reported. An early release covering 550 to 650 HLA-typed donors comprised around 300 gigabases of sequencing data and approximately 80 million unique TCR sequences. Among the roughly 390 genotyped donors, around 81% belonged to the genetic ancestry cluster associated with self-reported Caucasian donors. The study aimed to test whether cataloging public T cell receptors could reveal signatures of past pathogen exposure. The study profiled the T cell repertoires of under 700 subjects by immunosequencing and related them to cytomegalovirus serostatus. Along with the approximately 700-subject first cohort, a separate validation cohort of over 90 different subjects was used. To predict cytomegalovirus infection status, the study brought together high-throughput TCR immunosequencing, statistical association of individual TCRs with disease status, and machine learning. A later analysis re-analyzed previously published TCR beta repertoires from about 600 donors and added high-resolution HLA genotyping to study TCR occurrence patterns. Rather than using new phenotypic data, the later analysis identified candidate immune exposures from TCR beta sequences and from how often those sequences occurred across donors. To decide whether each TCR beta V gene segment behaved as functional or pseudogenic, an earlier analysis of nearly 600 of the donors relied on high-throughput TCR beta sequencing. Donor age, sex, ethnicity and CMV serostatus were compiled alongside the repertoire data. A later genetic analysis used genome-wide SNP genotypes for about 65% of the roughly 700 donors, treating that subset as a discovery cohort. All discovery cohort repertoires had been generated on a single sequencing platform. Both class I and class II loci were covered by HLA typing, at four-digit resolution. The number of donors typed differed by locus, with roughly 620-640 for A, B, C, DRB1 and DQB1, around 500 for DQA1, 606 for DPA1, and under 490 for DPB1. A handful of DR-DQ haplotypes were handled as single units for association and clustering because linkage in the cohort was strong. Among 350 to 400 genotyped donors of the cohort, an average of approximately 250,000 unique TCR beta nucleotide sequences were sequenced per donor, about a sixth of them non-productive.

To note about this clone: No antigen is known for it. Base qualities are not recorded, but no much larger clone differs from it by a single base.

In the germline V gene, CDR1 corresponds to LGHNA and CDR2 to YSLEER. Spanning cysteine to phenylalanine, the CDR3 consists of 18 amino acids. CDR3 DNA is the only sequence kept; it has 54 bases, read in frame from the first base. V is shortened by 0 bases, J by 1 base, and the region joining them spans 17 bases. The cohort consisted of some 730 healthy bone marrow donors. At the time of sampling, every cohort member was nominally healthy, though immune exposures that went unrecorded were likely present. The donor tested CMV seropositive, placing the donor among the 289 seropositive members of the cohort. Every donor gave a peripheral blood sample, and the peripheral blood mononuclear cells from that sample were used for TCR beta sequencing. Genomic DNA was extracted from the blood cell samples with the Qiagen DNeasy Blood Extraction Kit. The research as a whole found: For the cohort, immune exposure information was limited to CMV serostatus. A later analysis associated 15,000 to 20,000 TCR beta sequences with specific HLA alleles at a false discovery rate of 0.05. Some IMGT-functional V segments, including TRBV6-2 and TRBV6-3, could not be distinguished by the 87-base-pair reads and were therefore excluded. The classifier was reported to diagnose cytomegalovirus status with high specificity and sensitivity in both the original cohort and the validation cohort. According to a later analysis, TCR association rates differed among HLA loci, with DRB1 alleles showing the most associated TCRs and HLA-C alleles showing the fewest. A cluster of highly shared sequence variants was judged likely to represent a technical artifact of the sequencing pipeline. Correlated functional status among segregating V segments might be attributable to linkage disequilibrium, but an unknown experimental factor could not be ruled out. In the study, around 160 TCR beta chains were listed as associated with cytomegalovirus. A few of the identified cytomegalovirus-associated TCR beta chains were confirmed in vitro to be specific for cytomegalovirus antigens. Assigning TCR associations to individual alleles was difficult when HLA alleles, especially DR and DQ, strongly co-occurred. Because some donors lacked HLA typing at each locus, the association tests relied only on the typed subset. A further reported finding was that TCR beta sequences accurately predicted the HLA-A and HLA-B alleles for most subjects in the first cohort. V-gene and J-gene trimming of TCR beta chains was associated with a missense DCLRE1C variant in a later genetic analysis, and the association was replicated in an independent cohort. A later analysis reported that several top co-occurrence clusters appeared linked to parvovirus B19, influenza, CMV and Epstein-Barr virus. In a later analysis, HLA-associated TCR beta chains were found to be more clonally expanded and to have lower generation probabilities than equally common non-associated chains. Only TCR beta chains were sequenced in this cohort, and the absence of alpha or paired-chain data limited detectable features. In a later genetic analysis, fewer N-insertions in productive TCRs were reported among donors in an Asian-associated ancestry cluster than the approximately 670-donor mean. While some public TCRs were present in many individuals, most TCR sequences turned up only very rarely across donors. According to a later analysis, most CMV-associated TCR beta chains appeared to be HLA-restricted, and the HLA associations seemed to be driven largely by CMV exposure. An earlier analysis of approximately 540 of the donors showed that most TCR beta V segments appeared in productive rearrangements either about 90% or about 30% of the time, which broadly matched IMGT annotations. It was suggested by the authors that the approach could potentially be generalized to other disease states and immunological phenotypes. The earlier analysis of some 560 of the donors excluded seventeen rarely observed V segments, including chromosome 9 orphons, because counts were too low. The presence/absence analyses assumed that sequencing depth was roughly uniform across donors, and that assumption may not be true.

Libraries were made using the immunoSEQ multiplex PCR assay. For the multiplex PCR, a mixture combining 60 forward primers for TCR Vbeta segments and 13 reverse primers for TCR Jbeta segments was used. The CDR3 region of rearranged TCR beta genes was amplified from genomic DNA by a multiplex PCR assay. Amplified TCR beta libraries were sequenced as 87-base-pair reads on the Illumina HiSeq System. Concerning the study's data processing: A later analysis tallied approximately 87 million unique TCR beta chains across the 666 repertoires, and 10 million to 11 million of those chains were shared by two or more donors. Raw reads were error-corrected and collapsed into unique sequences with a nearest-neighbor algorithm that merged closely related sequences to remove PCR and sequencing errors. CDR3 sequences were aligned to IMGT reference sequences to assign V, D and J gene segments. For a sequence to be retained, at least a six-nucleotide match to both a V gene segment and a J gene segment was required. Rearrangements were called productive when the CDR3 lacked stop codons and stayed in frame with V and J; all others were non-productive. CDR3 was defined according to IMGT convention as the region running from the second conserved V-encoded cysteine to the conserved J-encoded phenylalanine. In an earlier analysis of just under 600 of the donors, sequences lacking an unambiguous match to a single V gene segment were excluded. An earlier analysis of some 500 of the donors classified V segments as functional when productive rearrangements were above 56.7% and as segregating when the standard deviation between donors was above 5%. A statistical classification framework was built for diagnosing cytomegalovirus status from the catalog of TCR beta chain sequences. A later analysis assigned V and J genes by comparing TCR nucleotide sequences with IMGT/GENE-DB human TR gene sequences. The TCRdist pipeline was used in a later analysis to assign CDR3 sequences and most-parsimonious VDJ recombination scenarios. In a later analysis, each TCR beta chain was defined by its CDR3 amino acid sequence together with its V-gene family, and reads without a unique V-gene family were excluded. In a later analysis, several hundred highly shared, low-generation-probability nucleotide sequences were removed to address suspected cross-contamination and a sequencing artifact. A later analysis calculated a clonal expansion index for each public chain from normalized within-repertoire ranks of inferred template counts. A later analysis computed generation probabilities with a VDJ recombination model fitted to out-of-frame rearrangements, and checked the results against IGoR. Hypergeometric tests were used in a later analysis to score TCR-TCR, TCR-HLA and TCR-CMV co-occurrence, with a repertoire-size bias correction applied to the TCR pairs. To estimate false discovery rates, a later analysis permuted the HLA or CMV assignments 20 times. In a later analysis, co-occurring TCRs were grouped using DBSCAN, and TCRdist sequence similarity was added for clustering within HLA-allele-positive subsets. Co-occurrence clustering excluded repertoires with fewer than 30,000 or more than 120,000 public chains, plus five with anomalous nucleotide sharing. Entries here come from immuneACCESS through TCRdb and include only in-frame sequences with V and J called. Some clones fail to appear in such tables; in the studies checked, an unresolved V gene covers under half of the shortfall, and the cause of the remainder is unknown. That table supplies the V and J calls and clone size; D and trimming were determined from the DNA. A total of roughly 78,000 clones appear in this sample, over 55% of them only once. Around 5% of the sample belongs to the ten largest clones.

The source of this sequence is a man aged 30-40 years in good health and CMV-seropositive. This chain joins TRBV4-3 to TRBJ2-3; a weak D assignment points to TRBD2 (7 bases agree). Sequencing was carried out using PBMCs. This receptor has the CDR3 CASSQEAPRGLRTDTQYF. The DNA sequence is given as TGCGCCAGCAGCCAAGAAGCGCCGCGGGGGCTGCGCACAGATACGCAGTATTTT.